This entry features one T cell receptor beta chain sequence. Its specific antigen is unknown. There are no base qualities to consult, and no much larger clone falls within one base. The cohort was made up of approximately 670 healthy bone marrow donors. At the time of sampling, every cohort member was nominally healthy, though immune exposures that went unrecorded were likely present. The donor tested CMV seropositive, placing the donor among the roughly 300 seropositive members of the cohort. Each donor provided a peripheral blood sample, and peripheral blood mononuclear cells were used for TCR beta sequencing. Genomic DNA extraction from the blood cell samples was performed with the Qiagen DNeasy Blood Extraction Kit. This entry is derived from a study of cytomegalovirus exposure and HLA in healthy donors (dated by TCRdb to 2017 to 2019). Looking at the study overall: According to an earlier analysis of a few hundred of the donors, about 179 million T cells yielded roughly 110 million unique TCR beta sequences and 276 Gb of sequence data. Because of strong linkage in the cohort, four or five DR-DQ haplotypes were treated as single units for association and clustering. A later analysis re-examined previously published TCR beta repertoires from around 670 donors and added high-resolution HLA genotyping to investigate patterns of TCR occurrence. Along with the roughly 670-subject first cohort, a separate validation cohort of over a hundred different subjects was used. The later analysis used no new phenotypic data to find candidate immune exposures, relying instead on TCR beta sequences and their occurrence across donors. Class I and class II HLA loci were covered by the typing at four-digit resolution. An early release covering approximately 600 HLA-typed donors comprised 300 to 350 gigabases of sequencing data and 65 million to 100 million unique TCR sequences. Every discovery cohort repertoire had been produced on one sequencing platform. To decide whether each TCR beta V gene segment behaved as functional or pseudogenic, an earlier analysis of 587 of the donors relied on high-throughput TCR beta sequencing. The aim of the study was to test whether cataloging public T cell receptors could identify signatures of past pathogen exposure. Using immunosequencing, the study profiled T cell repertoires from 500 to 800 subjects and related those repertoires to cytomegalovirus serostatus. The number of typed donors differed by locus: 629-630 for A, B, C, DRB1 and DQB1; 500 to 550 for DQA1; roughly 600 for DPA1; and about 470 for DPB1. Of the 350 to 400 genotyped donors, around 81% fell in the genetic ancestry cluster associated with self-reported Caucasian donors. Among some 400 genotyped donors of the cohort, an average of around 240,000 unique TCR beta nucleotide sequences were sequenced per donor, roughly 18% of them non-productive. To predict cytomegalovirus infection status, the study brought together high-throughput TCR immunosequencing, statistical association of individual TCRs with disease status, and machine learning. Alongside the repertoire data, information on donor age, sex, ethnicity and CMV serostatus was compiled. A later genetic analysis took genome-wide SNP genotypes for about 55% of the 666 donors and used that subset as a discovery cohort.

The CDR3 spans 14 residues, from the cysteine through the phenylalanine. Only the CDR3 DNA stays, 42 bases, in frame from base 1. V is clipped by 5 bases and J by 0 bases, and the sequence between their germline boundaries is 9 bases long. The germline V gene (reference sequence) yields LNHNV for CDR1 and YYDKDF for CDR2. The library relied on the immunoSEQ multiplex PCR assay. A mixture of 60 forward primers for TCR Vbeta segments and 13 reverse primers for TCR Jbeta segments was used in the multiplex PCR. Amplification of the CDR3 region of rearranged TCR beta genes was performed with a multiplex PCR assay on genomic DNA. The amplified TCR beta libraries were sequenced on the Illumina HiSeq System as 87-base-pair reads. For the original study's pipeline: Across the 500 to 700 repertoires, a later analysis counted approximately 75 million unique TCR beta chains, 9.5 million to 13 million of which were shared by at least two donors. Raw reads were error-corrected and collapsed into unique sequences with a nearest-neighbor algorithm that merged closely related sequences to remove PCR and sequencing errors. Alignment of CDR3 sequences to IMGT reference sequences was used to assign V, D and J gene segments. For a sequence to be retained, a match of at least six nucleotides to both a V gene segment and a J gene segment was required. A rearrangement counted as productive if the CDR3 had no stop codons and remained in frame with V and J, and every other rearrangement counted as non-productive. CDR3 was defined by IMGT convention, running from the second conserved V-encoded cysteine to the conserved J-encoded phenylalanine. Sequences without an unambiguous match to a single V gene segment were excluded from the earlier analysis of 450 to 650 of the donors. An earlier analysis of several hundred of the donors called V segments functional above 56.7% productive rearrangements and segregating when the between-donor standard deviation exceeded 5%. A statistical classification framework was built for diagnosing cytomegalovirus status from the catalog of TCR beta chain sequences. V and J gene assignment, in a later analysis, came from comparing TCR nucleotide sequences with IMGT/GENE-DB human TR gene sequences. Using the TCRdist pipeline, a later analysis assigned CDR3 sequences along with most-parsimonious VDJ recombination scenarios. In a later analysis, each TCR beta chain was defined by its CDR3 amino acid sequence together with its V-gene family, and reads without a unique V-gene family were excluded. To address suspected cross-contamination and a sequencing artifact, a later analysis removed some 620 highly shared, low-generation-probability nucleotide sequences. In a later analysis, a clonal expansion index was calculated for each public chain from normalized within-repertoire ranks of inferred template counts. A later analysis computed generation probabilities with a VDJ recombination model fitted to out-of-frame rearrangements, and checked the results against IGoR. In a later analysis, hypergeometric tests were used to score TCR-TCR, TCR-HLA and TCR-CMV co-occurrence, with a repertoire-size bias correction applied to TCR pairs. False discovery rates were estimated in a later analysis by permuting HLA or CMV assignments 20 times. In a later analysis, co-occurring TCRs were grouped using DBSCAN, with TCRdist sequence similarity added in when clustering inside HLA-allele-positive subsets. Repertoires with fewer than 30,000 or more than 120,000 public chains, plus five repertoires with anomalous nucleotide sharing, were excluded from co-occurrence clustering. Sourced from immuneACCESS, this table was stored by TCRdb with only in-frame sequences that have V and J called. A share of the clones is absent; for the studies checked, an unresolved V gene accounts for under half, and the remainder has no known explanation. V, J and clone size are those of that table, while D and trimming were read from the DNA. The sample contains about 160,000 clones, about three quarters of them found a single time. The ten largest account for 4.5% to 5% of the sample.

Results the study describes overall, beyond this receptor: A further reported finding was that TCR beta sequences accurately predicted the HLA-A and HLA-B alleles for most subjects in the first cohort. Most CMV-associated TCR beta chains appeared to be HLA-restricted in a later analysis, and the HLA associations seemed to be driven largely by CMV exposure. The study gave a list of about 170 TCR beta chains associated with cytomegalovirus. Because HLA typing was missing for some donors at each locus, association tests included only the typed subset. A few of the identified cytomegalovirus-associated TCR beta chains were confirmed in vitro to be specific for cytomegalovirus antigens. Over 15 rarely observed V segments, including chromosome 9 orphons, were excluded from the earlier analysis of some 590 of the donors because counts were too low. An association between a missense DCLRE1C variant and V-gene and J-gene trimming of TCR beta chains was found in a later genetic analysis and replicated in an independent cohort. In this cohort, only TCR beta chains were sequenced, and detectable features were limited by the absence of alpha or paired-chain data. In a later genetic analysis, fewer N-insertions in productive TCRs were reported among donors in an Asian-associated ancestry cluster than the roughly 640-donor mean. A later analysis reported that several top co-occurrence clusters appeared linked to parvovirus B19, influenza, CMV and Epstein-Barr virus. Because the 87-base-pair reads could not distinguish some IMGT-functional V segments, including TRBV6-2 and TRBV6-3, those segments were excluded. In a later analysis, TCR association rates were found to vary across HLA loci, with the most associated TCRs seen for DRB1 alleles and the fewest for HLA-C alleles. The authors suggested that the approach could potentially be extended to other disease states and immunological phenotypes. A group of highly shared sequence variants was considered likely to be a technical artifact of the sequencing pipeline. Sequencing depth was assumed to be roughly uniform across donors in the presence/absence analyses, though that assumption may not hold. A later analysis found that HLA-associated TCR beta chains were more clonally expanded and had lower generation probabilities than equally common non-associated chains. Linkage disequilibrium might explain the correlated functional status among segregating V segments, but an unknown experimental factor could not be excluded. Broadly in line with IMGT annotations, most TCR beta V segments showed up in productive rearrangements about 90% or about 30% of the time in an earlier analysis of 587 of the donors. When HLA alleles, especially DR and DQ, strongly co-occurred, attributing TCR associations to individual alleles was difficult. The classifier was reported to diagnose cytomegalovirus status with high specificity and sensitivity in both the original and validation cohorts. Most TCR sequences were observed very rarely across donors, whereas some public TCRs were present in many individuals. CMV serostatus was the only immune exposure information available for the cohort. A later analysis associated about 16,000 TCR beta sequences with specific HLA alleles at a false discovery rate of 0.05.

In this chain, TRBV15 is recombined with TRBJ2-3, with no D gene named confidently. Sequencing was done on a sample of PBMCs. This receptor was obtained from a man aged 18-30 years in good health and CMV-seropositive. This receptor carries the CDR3 CATSPSVSTDTQYF. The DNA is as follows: TGTGCCACCAGCCCCAGTGTTAGCACAGATACGCAGTATTTT. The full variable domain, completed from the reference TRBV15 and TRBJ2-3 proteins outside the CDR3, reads DAMVIQNPRYQVTQFGKPVTLSCSQTLNHNVMYWYQQKSSQAPKLLFHYYDKDFNNEADTPDNFQSRRPNTSFCFLDIRSPGLGDTAMYLCATSPSVSTDTQYFGPGTRLTVL.